One and the same sample provided the 20 T cell receptor beta chains below, sequenced in a study of T cells in Graves' hyperthyroidism and ophthalmopathy. TCR beta CDR3 sequences were amplified from RNA transcripts. First-round RT-PCR targeting the TCR CDR3 was performed with the HTBI primer set. TCRdb ran MiXCR on the multiplex PCR reads and lists one entry per CDR3 protein. The sample lists over 150,000 distinct CDR3 sequences, 17% seen once, with roughly 55% in the top ten. Material: blood. The receptors here all came from a woman aged 50 to 65 with Graves' hyperthyroidism.

This clonotype came up a few times. The rearrangement uses TRBV12-3 or TRBV12-4 and TRBJ2-6, with D perhaps matching TRBD1 (5 bases). The germline V and J ends were trimmed by 7 bases and 2 bases, with 12 bases remaining between them. This CDR3 comprises 15 residues. The CDR3 reads CASNGQDAGANVLTF. The CDR3 DNA reads TGTGCCAGCAACGGACAAGATGCTGGGGCCAACGTCCTGACTTTC.

This clonotype was counted many times. V gene TRBV10-3 combines with J gene TRBJ1-2, with 8 bases identical to TRBD1. V lost 8 bases and J lost 2; bases outside the gene matches: 10. CDR3 length: 15 residues. Germline CDR1 ENHRY, CDR2 SYGVKD. This CDR3 is CAILGTGLTNYGYTF. Written as DNA, the CDR3 is TGTGCCATCCTTGGGACAGGCCTCACAAACTATGGCTACACCTTC.

This clonotype has just a few counts. CDR3 nucleotide sequence: TGTGCCAGTATCAAAAAACAGGATTTTAATAGCAATCAGCCCCAGCATTTT. This codes for CASIKKQDFNSNQPQHF. This chain connects TRBV19 to TRBJ1-5; tentatively, D is TRBD1 (5 bases). CDR3 length equals 17 residues. Germline assignment: CDR1 LNHDA and CDR2 SQIVND (reference sequence). Trimming took off 7 bases at V and 0 bases at J, with 19 bases between the two ends.

This clonotype was seen ten or more times. The J gene is TRBJ1-6, the V gene TRBV12-3 or TRBV12-4; 7 nucleotides agree with TRBD1. The CDR3 is 14 residues long. J lost 12 bases, V lost 6 bases, and 11 bases had no gene match. The CDR3 nucleotides are TGTGCCAGCAGAAAAACAGGGGCCAGCGGACCCCTCCACTTT. Residues: CASRKTGASGPLHF.

There are many counts of this clonotype. The CDR3 sequence is CASRLKAGHGYTF. For the CDR3, the DNA is TGTGCCAGCAGGCTGAAGGCGGGTCATGGCTACACCTTC. The chain couples TRBV28 to TRBJ1-2, with D unresolved. Germline V CDR1 and CDR2: MDHEN, SYDVKM. V shed 6 bases and J shed 6 bases, with 14 bases lying between them. The CDR3 spans 13 residues.

This clonotype has a count of ten or more. V is TRBV20-1 and J is TRBJ2-3; D is uncertain. Looked up from germline, CDR1 is DFQATT and CDR2 is SNEGSKA (reference sequence). The V end lost 5 bases, the J end lost 2 bases, and 5 bases lay between the germline ends. The CDR3 extends over 11 amino acids. The CDR3 loop reads CSALLTDTQYF. CDR3 sequence (DNA): TGCAGTGCTCTCCTCACAGATACGCAGTATTTT.

Regarding this clonotype: A much larger clone sits a single nucleotide away, making a read error possible. This rearrangement joins TRBV30 to TRBJ2-1; 8 bases line up with TRBD2. Trimming removed 4 bases from V and 15 bases from J; junction bases left unmatched: 14. Germline CDR1 and CDR2: GTSNPN and SVGIG (reference sequence). CDR3 length equals 13 residues. Here the CDR3 DNA reads TGTGCCTGGACCAATCCGGGACTAGTTAGTCTGTTCTTC. Its translation: CAWTNPGLVSLFF.

To note about this clonotype: A much larger clone is a single base away; this may be a read error. This rearrangement joins TRBV6-1 to TRBJ1-1, with D possibly TRBD1 on 5 matching bases. Trimming took 0 bases from V and 5 from J, leaving 13 bases between them. The CDR3 is made up of 15 amino acids. CDR1 and CDR2 from the germline V gene are MNHNS and SASEGT. This chain's CDR3 is CASSEAPTRGTEAFF. CDR3 DNA: TGTGCCAGCAGTGAAGCGCCGACAAGGGGTACTGAAGCTTTCTTT.

Only a few counts were recorded for this clonotype. The chain employs TRBV7-3 and TRBJ2-2; 9 bases line up with TRBD1. CDR3 size: 15 residues. V shed 5 bases and J 5 bases; nucleotides not matched to a gene: 6. CDR1 and CDR2 from the germline V gene are SGHTA and FQGTGA. Here the CDR3 DNA reads TGTGCCAGCAGCCGGGACAGGGTTGATACCGGGGAGCTGTTTTTT. Residues: CASSRDRVDTGELFF.

This clonotype was detected a few times. The genes are TRBV5-6 and TRBJ1-1; D gene ambiguous. This CDR3 has 13 residues. Between the trimmed V and J ends, which lost 4 bases and 3 bases, there was a span of 10 bases. Germline V gene data show CDR1 as SGHDT and CDR2 as YYEEEE. CDR3 protein: CASSPGRYTEAFF. Here the CDR3 DNA reads TGTGCCAGCAGCCCGGGAAGGTACACTGAAGCTTTCTTT.

In this sample, this clonotype turned up many times. CDR3 nucleotides: TGTGCCAGCAGTAAGAACAGGGACGGCTACACCTTC. Translated: CASSKNRDGYTF. V is TRBV28 and J is TRBJ1-2; tentative D call: TRBD1 (6 bases). Trimming removed 5 bases at V and 8 bases at J, with 12 bases between. CDR1 is MDHEN and CDR2 is SYDVKM in the germline V gene. There are 12 residues in the CDR3.

V and J are TRBV12-5 and TRBJ2-1; D call uncertain. Trimming left V 6 bases short and J 9 bases short, with 15 bases between. The CDR3 is made up of 13 amino acids. Germline V CDR1 and CDR2: LGHNT, FRNRAP. CDR3 nucleotides: TGTGCTAGTGGAGAGAGAAGGAATGTTGAGCAGTTCTTC. This sequence encodes CASGERRNVEQFF.

This sequence joins TRBV7-3 and TRBJ1-1; D is unclear. Trimming cost V 0 bases and J 0 bases, with 2 bases left between them. This CDR3 has 13 amino acids. Germline V CDR1 and CDR2: SGHTA, FQGTGA. The CDR3 nucleotides read TGTGCCAGCAGCTTAACGATGAACACTGAAGCTTTCTTT. It codes for CASSLTMNTEAFF.

This clonotype has at least ten counts. The chain links TRBV29-1 to TRBJ2-1; D unclear. The V gene's germline CDR1 is SQVTM and CDR2 ANQGSEA. V gave up 2 bases and J gave up 0 bases, with 8 bases separating them. This CDR3 region has 14 residues. The CDR3 here is CSVEWPNSYNEQFF. CDR3 coding DNA: TGCAGCGTTGAATGGCCGAACTCCTACAATGAGCAGTTCTTC.

This clonotype was detected many times. The chain employs TRBV4-1 and TRBJ2-7; no clear D gene. The CDR3 sequence is 15 residues long. Trimming removed 0 bases from V and 2 bases from J, with 11 bases in between. Germline V gene lookup returns CDR1 MGHRA and CDR2 YSYEKL. CDR3 amino acids: CASSQDPGVTYEQYF. CDR3 sequence (DNA): TGCGCCAGCAGCCAAGACCCAGGCGTCACCTACGAGCAGTACTTC.

This clonotype was seen a few times. The genes are TRBV19 and TRBJ2-2, with a possible D match to TRBD2 (6 bases). The V gene's germline CDR1 is LNHDA and CDR2 SQIVND (reference sequence). There are 15 residues in the CDR3. The V end lost 8 bases, the J end lost 2 bases, and 15 bases lay between the germline ends. CDR3 protein: CASATSRINTGELFF. CDR3 nucleotide sequence: TGTGCCAGTGCCACTAGCAGAATTAACACCGGGGAGCTGTTTTTT.

This chain connects TRBV18 to TRBJ2-6; perhaps TRBD1 as D (6 bases). There are 16 residues in the CDR3. The germline V gene encodes CDR1 KGHSH and CDR2 LQKENI. Trimming stripped 3 bases from V and 2 bases from J, with 11 bases between. The CDR3 sequence is CASSPTGSAGANVLTF. DNA of the CDR3: TGTGCCAGCTCACCTACAGGGAGCGCTGGGGCCAACGTCCTGACTTTC. Based on the CDR3 plus reference TRBV18 and TRBJ2-6, the full variable domain is NAGVMQNPRHLVRRRGQEARLRCSPMKGHSHVYWYRQLPEEGLKFMVYLQKENIIDESGMPKERFSAEFPKEGPSILRIQQVVRGDSAAYFCASSPTGSAGANVLTFGAGSRLTVL.

This clonotype came up a few times. Since a much larger clone is just one base distant, this may be a read error. V gene TRBV4-1 combines with J gene TRBJ1-1; possible D gene TRBD1, 5 bases. Germline V CDR1 and CDR2: MGHRA, YSYEKL. CDR3 length: 15 amino acids. CDR3 nucleotides: TGCGCCAGCAGCCACCGTGAGGGGAGGATCACTGAAGCTCTCTTT. Protein sequence: CASSHREGRITEALF.

This clonotype has at least ten counts. V usage is TRBV28 and J usage is TRBJ1-2; D may be TRBD1 (5 bases). CDR3 length: 16 residues. Germline-derived CDR1 and CDR2 are MDHEN and SYDVKM. The V gene lost 6 bases and the J gene lost 0 bases, with 17 bases spanning the gap. The CDR3 DNA reads as TGTGCCAGCAGGTTGACCAGGGTTTCGTCTAACTATGGCTACACCTTC. It is translated as CASRLTRVSSNYGYTF.

This clonotype was observed at least ten times. This chain connects TRBV5-1 to TRBJ1-1, with 12 bases matching TRBD1. Per the germline V gene, CDR1 is SGHRS and CDR2 is YFSETQ. V shed 6 bases, J shed 0 bases, and the junction held 9 bases outside the gene matches. The length of the CDR3 is 17 residues. The CDR3 DNA reads TGCGCCAGCAACCCGGGACAGGGGGCGAAGTTGAACACTGAAGCTTTCTTT. Amino acids: CASNPGQGAKLNTEAFF. The complete variable domain, with remaining parts taken from reference TRBV5-1 and TRBJ1-1, reads KAGVTQTPRYLIKTRGQQVTLSCSPISGHRSVSWYQQTPGQGLQFLFEYFSETQRNKGNFPGRFSGRQFSNSRSEMNVSTLELGDSALYLCASNPGQGAKLNTEAFFGQGTRLTVV.